This T cell receptor (beta chain) was retrieved from a study of metastatic and nonmetastatic thyroid tumors. The entire patient cohort was treatment-naive prior to thyroid surgery. This clone has a count of ten or more. The V gene's germline CDR1 is SGHNT and CDR2 YYREEE (reference sequence). V was clipped by 4 bases and J by 8 bases; unmatched bases: 10. CDR3 length: 14 amino acids. TCRdb re-processed the PCR reads through MiXCR. The sample carries roughly 7,900 clones, approximately 30% recorded once. The specimen was adjacent normal tissue. The clonotype comes from a male donor with papillary thyroid cancer or a benign thyroid nodule (not recorded which). Some clones in this sample may be carry-over from other donors' samples. This sequence joins TRBV5-4 and TRBJ2-3; 7 bases are shared with TRBD2. CDR3 sequence (DNA): TGTGCCAGCAGCCCCCAGGGTGGCGGGAGTACGCAGTATTTT. It encodes CASSPQGGGSTQYF.